This is a list of T cell receptor beta chains from one sample in a study of beta chain features in type 1 diabetes. Using immunoSEQ multiplex PCR, the repertoire was profiled, and TCRdb retains in-frame clones only, with some absent. The sample consists of 150,000 to 180,000 clones, 11% of them appearing once. Material: central memory CD4+ T cells from blood. The origin of the receptors is a man aged 18 to 29 in good health. Both conserved end residues are part of each CDR3. D genes are given only for firm matches. The size entry is marked missing in some rows and otherwise reads once, few, many or a size class.

TRBJ2-7,14,TRBV19,.,few,TGTGCCAGTAGTATTCAGGCCCTAAACTACGAGCAGTACTTC,CASSIQALNYEQYF
TRBJ1-1,16,TRBV7-9,.,.,TGTGCCAGCAGCCGTTGGACAGCCCGTTCGAACACTGAAGCTTTCTTT,CASSRWTARSNTEAFF
TRBJ2-3,15,TRBV5-1,TRBD1,.,TGCGCCAGCAGCTGGACGCCGGGACAGGGGAATGCGCAGTATTTT,CASSWTPGQGNAQYF
TRBJ2-2,15,TRBV18,.,.,TGTGCCAGCTCACCCGGACAGCTTCGTGGCGGGGAGCTGTTTTTT,CASSPGQLRGGELFF
TRBJ1-1,15,TRBV5-1,.,few,TGCGCCAGCAGCTTGGATCAGGGGAGGAACACTGAAGCTTTCTTT,CASSLDQGRNTEAFF
TRBJ1-2,15,TRBV7-2,TRBD1,.,TGTGCCAGCAGCCCCGGAAAGGACAGGGGCTATGGCTACACCTTC,CASSPGKDRGYGYTF
TRBJ1-5,13,TRBV7-2,.,many,TGTGCCAGCAGCTTCGCCATGGATCAGCCCCAGCATTTT,CASSFAMDQPQHF
TRBJ2-1,16,TRBV7-2,TRBD1,few,TGTGCCAGCAGCTTAAAGGGACAGGGGTTTATCAATGAGCAGTTCTTC,CASSLKGQGFINEQFF
TRBJ1-1,14,TRBV2,.,few,TGTGCCAGCACAGGTTCCCGCCAGGGGACTGAAGCTTTCTTT,CASTGSRQGTEAFF
TRBJ2-6,15,TRBV19,.,many,TGTGCCAGTAGTCCTAGGAGGTCTGGGGCCAACGTCCTGACTTTC,CASSPRRSGANVLTF
TRBJ2-1,15,TRBV7-7,.,.,TGTGCCAGCAGCTTCGACAGCAGCTCCTACAATGAGCAGTTCTTC,CASSFDSSSYNEQFF
TRBJ1-1,12,TRBV5-6,.,few,TGTGCCACGGGAGCAGGGTTTACTGAAGCTTTCTTT,CATGAGFTEAFF
TRBJ1-4,15,TRBV14,.,few,TGTGCCAGCAGCCAAGGCTCGGCAGCCAACGGAAAACTGTTTTTT,CASSQGSAANGKLFF
TRBJ2-5,16,TRBV9,.,many,TGTGCCAGCAGCCCGCCGAGCCAGGGGAGGAGAGAGACCCAGTACTTC,CASSPPSQGRRETQYF
TRBJ1-3,16,TRBV9,.,few,TGTGCCAGCAGCGCCGTGCTCGGGGGCGCCGGAAACACCATATATTTT,CASSAVLGGAGNTIYF
TRBJ1-2,13,TRBV4-3,.,.,TGCGCCAGCAGCCTATCGGAGGGCTATGGCTACACCTTC,CASSLSEGYGYTF
TRBJ2-6,16,TRBV7-2,.,many,TGTGCCAGCAGCCCGAGGACAGTCTCTGGGGCCAACGTCCTGACTTTC,CASSPRTVSGANVLTF
TRBJ2-3,18,TRBV28,TRBD2,.,TGTGCCAGCCGGAACCTAGCGGGAGGGCCACCGGGGACAGATACGCAGTATTTT,CASRNLAGGPPGTDTQYF
TRBJ2-1,15,TRBV11-1,.,.,TGTGCCAGCAGCTTAGGTGGGAGGAGGAACAATGAGCAGTTCTTC,CASSLGGRRNNEQFF
TRBJ1-4,14,TRBV29-1,.,.,TGCAGCGTCCGAAATAGGGCAGGGAATGAAAAACTGTTTTTT,CSVRNRAGNEKLFF
TRBJ2-4,16,TRBV21-1,.,few,TGTGCCAGCAGCAAAGCGCTTTTCGTGGGGCCAAACATTCAGTACTTC,CASSKALFVGPNIQYF
TRBJ2-7,14,TRBV5-1,TRBD1,.,TGCGCCAGCAGTTCTACGGGACAGCACTACGAGCAGTACTTC,CASSSTGQHYEQYF
TRBJ1-1,13,TRBV2,.,few,TGTGCCAGCAGTGGGTTCAGGAACACTGAAGCTTTCTTT,CASSGFRNTEAFF
TRBJ2-3,15,TRBV18,.,few,TGTGCCAGCTCACCACGGGCTAGAGGGGCGGATACGCAGTATTTT,CASSPRARGADTQYF
TRBJ2-7,14,TRBV5-1,.,few,TGCGCCAGCAGCTTGGGGGGCCGGTCCTACGAGCAGTACTTC,CASSLGGRSYEQYF
TRBJ2-3,12,TRBV9,.,few,TGTGCCAGCAGCCGGGGTCCAGATACGCAGTATTTT,CASSRGPDTQYF
TRBJ2-1,14,TRBV28,.,.,TGTGCCAGCAGAGAGGGGGGATGGAACAATGAGCAGTTCTTC,CASREGGWNNEQFF
TRBJ2-1,14,TRBV7-2,TRBD2,few,TGTGCCAGCAGCTATAAGAGCGGGAGTGGTGAGCAGTTCTTC,CASSYKSGSGEQFF
TRBJ2-3,15,TRBV6-5,.,.,TGTGCCAGCAGTTACGTGGCAGGGCGCACAGATACGCAGTATTTT,CASSYVAGRTDTQYF
TRBJ2-5,16,TRBV7-6,TRBD2,.,TGTGCCAGCAGGGGAGCGGGAGTGGGCGGTGGCGAGACCCAGTACTTC,CASRGAGVGGGETQYF
TRBJ2-5,16,TRBV5-1,.,few,TGCGCCAGCAGCTACACCGGTGCAGGGACGGGAGAGACCCAGTACTTC,CASSYTGAGTGETQYF
TRBJ2-2,13,TRBV29-1,.,.,TGCAGCGTTTGGAGGGGAAGCACCGGGGAGCTGTTTTTT,CSVWRGSTGELFF
TRBJ2-4,12,TRBV18,.,few,TGTGCCAGCTCACCGCTGAAAAACATTCAGTACTTC,CASSPLKNIQYF
TRBJ2-3,16,TRBV7-2,.,.,TGTGCCAGCAGCTTTGTCGGCGGGGTTAGCACAGATACGCAGTATTTT,CASSFVGGVSTDTQYF
TRBJ1-1,16,TRBV9,TRBD1,few,TGTGCCAGCAGCGCCGGGACAGGGGCAATGAACACTGAAGCTTTCTTT,CASSAGTGAMNTEAFF
TRBJ2-5,17,TRBV7-8,TRBD2,.,TGTGCCAGCAGCTTTAAGGTTGGACTAGCGGTTCAAGAGACCCAGTACTTC,CASSFKVGLAVQETQYF
TRBJ2-7,15,TRBV7-2,TRBD1,.,TGTGCCAGCAGCTTGGGGACAGCGAGCTCCTACGAGCAGTACTTC,CASSLGTASSYEQYF
TRBJ2-7,15,TRBV23-1,TRBD1,.,TGCGCCAGCAGATCGACCGGGACAGGGACATGGGAGCAGTACTTC,CASRSTGTGTWEQYF
TRBJ2-1,15,TRBV4-2,.,.,TGTGCCAGCAGTCAAACGGGGGCTAACTACAATGAGCAGTTCTTC,CASSQTGANYNEQFF
TRBJ2-7,16,TRBV4-3,TRBD2,few,TGCGCCAGCAGCCAACAACTAGCGGGGTCCACCTACGAGCAGTACTTC,CASSQQLAGSTYEQYF
TRBJ2-2,14,TRBV29-1,.,few,TGCAGCGTGCAGGGCCGAACGAACACCGGGGAGCTGTTTTTT,CSVQGRTNTGELFF
TRBJ2-1,11,TRBV7-2,.,.,TGTGCCAGCAGCTTCGGACCTGAGCAGTTCTTC,CASSFGPEQFF
TRBJ1-5,14,TRBV2,.,.,TGTGCCAGCAAGAAGACAGAAGCAGGTCAGCCCCAGCATTTT,CASKKTEAGQPQHF
TRBJ2-1,14,TRBV4-3,TRBD1,.,TGCGCCAGCAGCCTGGGAGGACAGGGGAATGAGCAGTTCTTC,CASSLGGQGNEQFF
TRBJ2-5,17,TRBV25-1,TRBD1,few,TGTTCCAGCAGTACGACAGGGGCGTGGGACCCATTCGGGACCCAGTACTTC,CSSSTTGAWDPFGTQYF
TRBJ2-3,13,TRBV6-1,.,.,TGTGCCAGCAAGGAACAAGGAAGGGATACGCAGTATTTT,CASKEQGRDTQYF
TRBJ1-5,18,TRBV7-2,.,few,TGTGCCAGCAGCCCTCGGCAGACAAGCACAGGGATCAATCAGCCCCAGCATTTT,CASSPRQTSTGINQPQHF
TRBJ2-5,13,TRBV7-9,.,few,TGTGCCAGCAGCGTAGACTTTCGACGTGGGCAGTACTTC,CASSVDFRRGQYF
TRBJ1-1,16,TRBV9,.,.,TGTGCCAGCAGCGTAGCGGGTGAGAGGGCCAACACTGAAGCTTTCTTT,CASSVAGERANTEAFF
TRBJ2-7,12,TRBV4-1,.,.,TGCGCCAGCAGCCAAGTCAATAGCGAGCAGTACTTC,CASSQVNSEQYF
TRBJ2-3,17,TRBV18,TRBD2,.,TGTGCCAGCTCATTTGGACTAGCGGGAGTTAGCACAGATACGCAGTATTTT,CASSFGLAGVSTDTQYF
TRBJ1-1,13,TRBV27,.,.,TGTGCCAGCAGTAGACAGGTTAACACTGAAGCTTTCTTT,CASSRQVNTEAFF
TRBJ1-2,13,TRBV4-3,.,.,TGCGCCAGCAGCCTAGCGGGTGAATATGGCTACACCTTC,CASSLAGEYGYTF
TRBJ2-2,15,TRBV9,.,.,TGTGCCAGCAGCCTCGGAGGGCCTTACACCGGGGAGCTGTTTTTT,CASSLGGPYTGELFF
TRBJ2-1,13,TRBV7-3,.,.,TGTGCCAGCAGTCGGGGCCGGTACAATGAGCAGTTCTTC,CASSRGRYNEQFF
TRBJ2-5,16,TRBV10-3,TRBD2,.,TGTGCCATCAGCCAAGGGACTAGCGGGGGTCAAGAGACCCAGTACTTC,CAISQGTSGGQETQYF
TRBJ2-4,12,TRBV7-9,.,few,TGTGCCAGCAGCCAGGGTCGTAACATTCAGTACTTC,CASSQGRNIQYF
TRBJ2-7,15,TRBV28,TRBD1,few,TGTGCCAGCAGTTCATCGGGACAGGGTAACTACGAGCAGTACTTC,CASSSSGQGNYEQYF
TRBJ2-2,16,TRBV27,TRBD1,few,TGTGCCAGCAAACAACCGGGACAGGGGCCCACCGGGGAGCTGTTTTTT,CASKQPGQGPTGELFF